These T cell receptor beta chains were read from a single sample in a study of CD8 T cells in ankylosing spondylitis. TCRdb re-called the 5' RACE reads through MiXCR, storing one row per CDR3 protein. The profile shows approximately 350,000 distinct CDR3 sequences, roughly 20% of them singletons. The sequencing sample was made of blood, either unsorted or a sorted T cell fraction (not recorded which). The receptors were sampled from a male donor with ankylosing spondylitis or in good health (not recorded which). CDR3s leave out the opening cysteine and the closing phenylalanine or tryptophan. The D gene is left open where the match is weak.

D gene: TRBD1
J gene: TRBJ2-7
V gene: TRBV7-9
CDR3 protein: ASSLWDSLREQY

D gene: .
J gene: TRBJ2-3
V gene: TRBV5-1
CDR3 protein: ASSLSSAGGTDTQY

D gene: TRBD1
J gene: TRBJ2-5
V gene: TRBV7-8
CDR3 protein: ASRSNRGNQETQY

D gene: .
J gene: TRBJ2-1
V gene: TRBV7-9
CDR3 protein: ASSQGRGGSYNEQF

D gene: .
J gene: TRBJ2-7
V gene: TRBV4-1
CDR3 protein: ASSQNGRDHEQY

D gene: TRBD1
J gene: TRBJ2-2
V gene: TRBV4-1
CDR3 protein: ASSRQGAPNTGELF

D gene: TRBD2
J gene: TRBJ2-7
V gene: TRBV7-9
CDR3 protein: ASSPTTSGSIYEQY

D gene: TRBD1
J gene: TRBJ2-1
V gene: TRBV19
CDR3 protein: ASSIGDRGYNEQF

D gene: .
J gene: TRBJ1-1
V gene: TRBV12-3/TRBV12-4
CDR3 protein: ASSFGGRMNTEAF

D gene: TRBD2
J gene: TRBJ2-7
V gene: TRBV5-5
CDR3 protein: ASSLALAVSYEQY

D gene: .
J gene: TRBJ2-7
V gene: TRBV23-1
CDR3 protein: ASGNRDEQY

D gene: .
J gene: TRBJ2-5
V gene: TRBV5-1
CDR3 protein: ASSGRDTQYQETQY

D gene: .
J gene: TRBJ2-2
V gene: TRBV2
CDR3 protein: ASSLPRGATGDTGELF

D gene: .
J gene: TRBJ2-3
V gene: TRBV9
CDR3 protein: ASSPNYGFYRPRDTQY

D gene: .
J gene: TRBJ2-1
V gene: TRBV5-1
CDR3 protein: ASSLEDGVAQF

D gene: .
J gene: TRBJ1-2
V gene: TRBV20-1
CDR3 protein: SAETLYQGNYGYT

D gene: .
J gene: TRBJ1-1
V gene: TRBV20-1
CDR3 protein: SARDGGDTEAF

D gene: .
J gene: TRBJ2-5
V gene: TRBV28
CDR3 protein: ASSPRQGPEETQY

D gene: TRBD1
J gene: TRBJ1-5
V gene: TRBV27
CDR3 protein: ASSSIWTGENQPQH

D gene: TRBD2
J gene: TRBJ2-1
V gene: TRBV12-3/TRBV12-4
CDR3 protein: ASSPSGGADEQF

D gene: .
J gene: TRBJ2-1
V gene: TRBV7-9
CDR3 protein: ASSPPQHNEQF

D gene: TRBD2
J gene: TRBJ2-1
V gene: TRBV4-1
CDR3 protein: ASSQASRAGAGDEQF

D gene: TRBD2
J gene: TRBJ2-3
V gene: TRBV27
CDR3 protein: ASRWRGASDTQY

D gene: .
J gene: TRBJ2-3
V gene: TRBV7-3
CDR3 protein: ASSLSGHSTDTQY

D gene: TRBD2
J gene: TRBJ2-1
V gene: TRBV29-1
CDR3 protein: SVAGLAGAPVNEQF

D gene: .
J gene: TRBJ2-5
V gene: TRBV12-3/TRBV12-4
CDR3 protein: ASSFVQGLGTQY

D gene: TRBD2
J gene: TRBJ2-1
V gene: TRBV4-1
CDR3 protein: ASSQGDERGGNEQF

D gene: TRBD1
J gene: TRBJ1-4
V gene: TRBV27
CDR3 protein: ASSLKDRRNEKLF

D gene: TRBD2
J gene: TRBJ2-3
V gene: TRBV30
CDR3 protein: AWDSGSYTDTQY

D gene: TRBD2
J gene: TRBJ2-3
V gene: TRBV3-1
CDR3 protein: ASSQDTGGPGDTQY

D gene: .
J gene: TRBJ2-1
V gene: TRBV9
CDR3 protein: ASSGHDGHNEQF

D gene: .
J gene: TRBJ2-2
V gene: TRBV10-3
CDR3 protein: AISESRQGPNTGELF

D gene: TRBD2
J gene: TRBJ2-3
V gene: TRBV12-3/TRBV12-4
CDR3 protein: TSSLVGEGTSGVRNTQY

D gene: TRBD2
J gene: TRBJ2-1
V gene: TRBV12-3/TRBV12-4
CDR3 protein: ASSPLAGGDSGQF

D gene: .
J gene: TRBJ1-1
V gene: TRBV5-1
CDR3 protein: ASSSRRDEAF

D gene: TRBD2
J gene: TRBJ2-5
V gene: TRBV20-1
CDR3 protein: SARGSFSGGAGETQY

D gene: TRBD1
J gene: TRBJ2-5
V gene: TRBV28
CDR3 protein: ASSPTGALETQY

D gene: TRBD1
J gene: TRBJ2-1
V gene: TRBV4-1
CDR3 protein: ASSQGQGANNVHNEQF

D gene: .
J gene: TRBJ2-3
V gene: TRBV7-2
CDR3 protein: ASSQLGLALTDTQY

D gene: .
J gene: TRBJ1-1
V gene: TRBV12-3/TRBV12-4
CDR3 protein: ASSLLGEEAF

D gene: .
J gene: TRBJ2-1
V gene: TRBV2
CDR3 protein: ASSEAGMNDEQF